The clone carrying this TCR beta chain was picked up many times. The antigen remains undetermined. The library tagged individual cDNA molecules with unique molecular identifiers. Original processing methods: Individual samples carried between roughly 23,224 and 700,000 TCRs, with around 96,000 as the median. TCRdb re-called the RACE reads with MiXCR, one entry per CDR3 protein. TCRdb assigned the V and J calls; the authors' analysis was not used. The profile shows about 45,000 distinct CDR3 sequences, 4.4% of them singletons. This sample stems from a study of human T cells and chemical hapten exposure. Study context: Small pooled library volume differences mainly caused per-sample TCR yield variation. The study's findings and limits: TCRs whose frequency exceeded 1 in 1000 remained the same following DPC sensitization.

Noted time point: healthy volunteer bleed at 2 weeks. Unfractionated whole blood was the source of the extracted total RNA. The CDR3 has 14 residues. Germline V gene lookup returns CDR1 MNHEY and CDR2 SVGAGI. Trimming removed 2 bases at V and 2 bases at J, with 8 bases between. The chain recombines TRBV6-5 with TRBJ2-3; a weak D match, TRBD1 (6 bases). This sequence was found in a human donor in good health. Some clones in this sample may be carry-over from other donors' samples. Source material: whole blood. The CDR3 nucleotides are TGTGCCAGCAGTTACAACAGGGTCACAGATACGCAGTATTTT. Its protein product is CASSYNRVTDTQYF.